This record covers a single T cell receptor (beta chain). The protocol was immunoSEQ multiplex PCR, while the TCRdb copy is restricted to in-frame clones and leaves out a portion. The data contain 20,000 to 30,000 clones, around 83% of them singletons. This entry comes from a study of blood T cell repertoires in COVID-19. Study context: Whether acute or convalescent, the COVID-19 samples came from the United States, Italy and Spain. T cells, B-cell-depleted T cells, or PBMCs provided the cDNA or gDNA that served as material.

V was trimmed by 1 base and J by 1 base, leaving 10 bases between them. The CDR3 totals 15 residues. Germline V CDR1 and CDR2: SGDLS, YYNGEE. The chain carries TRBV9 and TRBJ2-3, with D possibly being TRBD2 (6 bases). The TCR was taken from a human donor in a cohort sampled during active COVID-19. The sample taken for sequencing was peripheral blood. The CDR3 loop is CASSVQGGGTDTQYF. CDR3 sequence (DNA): TGTGCCAGCAGCGTACAGGGCGGGGGCACAGATACGCAGTATTTT.